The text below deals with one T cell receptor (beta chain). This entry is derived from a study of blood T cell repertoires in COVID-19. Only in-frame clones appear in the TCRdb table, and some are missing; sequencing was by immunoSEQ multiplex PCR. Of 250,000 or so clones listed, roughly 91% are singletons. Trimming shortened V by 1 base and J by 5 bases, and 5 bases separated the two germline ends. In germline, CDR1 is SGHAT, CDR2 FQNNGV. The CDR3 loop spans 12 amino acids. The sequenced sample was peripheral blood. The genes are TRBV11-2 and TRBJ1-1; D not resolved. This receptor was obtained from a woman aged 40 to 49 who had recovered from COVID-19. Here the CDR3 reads CASSLVETEAFF. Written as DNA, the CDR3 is TGTGCCAGCAGCTTAGTTGAGACTGAAGCTTTCTTT.